What follows describes a single T cell receptor beta chain. The antigen remains unidentified. The data originate from a study of OX40 agonist ivuxolimab in advanced cancers. Study overall: Treatment of patients was with ivuxolimab, an agonistic anti-OX40 (CD134) antibody. The study, taken as a whole, reports: Expanded peripheral T cells had an undetermined antigen specificity. There was clonal expansion of CD4+ and CD8+ blood T cells by week 6 at 0.1 to 3.0 mg/kg.

Clones were sequenced by immunoSEQ multiplex PCR, and TCRdb holds only the in-frame ones, with some missing. The repertoire holds more than 65,000 clones, with under 90% as singletons. There are 14 residues in the CDR3. Germline CDR1 SGHNT, CDR2 YYREEE (reference sequence). The ends were cut back, 4 bases at V and 10 bases at J, with 18 bases in the middle. The sample here was CD4+ or CD8+ T cells sorted from blood, taken in a trial of the OX40 agonist ivuxolimab. The clonotype was recovered from an adult with an advanced solid tumor such as melanoma, head and neck, liver or kidney cancer. The chain carries TRBV5-4 and TRBJ2-1; a weak D match, TRBD1 (5 bases). CDR3 sequence: CASSSLFRGREQFF. The CDR3 DNA is TGTGCCAGCAGCAGCCTGTTTAGGGGAAGGGAGCAGTTCTTC. The full variable domain, with the rest looked up from reference TRBV5-4 and TRBJ2-1, is ETGVTQSPTHLIKTRGQQVTLRCSSQSGHNTVSWYQQALGQGPQFIFQYYREEENGRGNFPPRFSGLQFPNYSSELNVNALELDDSALYLCASSSLFRGREQFFGPGTRLTVL.